This T cell receptor (beta chain) is drawn from a study of identifying expanded T cells in peripheral blood. Clones were read by immunoSEQ multiplex PCR, and TCRdb kept only the in-frame ones, dropping some. Of approximately 81,000 clones listed, about four fifths are singletons. General observations from the study: Variance in clone template counts between roughly two-week samples significantly increased with total template count across all healthy donors. Around 1.2 clones differed between technical replicates, versus roughly 17 and 20 over time.

Concerning this clone itself: Its specificity is not known.

The CDR3 loop spans 15 amino acids. The junction had 3 bases not matched to a gene; V was cut back by 6 bases and J by 5 bases. Germline V lookup: CDR1 ENHRY, CDR2 SYGVKD. During the collection period, no donor immune events like infections were recorded. The TCR comes from a person aged 18 to 75 in good health. This sequence joins TRBV10-3 and TRBJ2-1, with TRBD2 matching 14 bases. Material: blood. The DNA for the CDR3 is TGTGCCATCAGGACTAGCGGGAGGGCTGACAATGAGCAGTTCTTC. Translation: CAIRTSGRADNEQFF.